Listed below are T cell receptor beta chains from one sample, sequenced in a study of OX40 agonist ivuxolimab in advanced cancers. Profiled with immunoSEQ multiplex PCR; TCRdb holds only in-frame clones, not every one. The sample has about 59,000 clones, approximately 80% seen once. Material: CD4+ or CD8+ T cells sorted from blood, obtained in a trial of the OX40 agonist ivuxolimab. These receptors were obtained from an adult with an advanced solid tumor such as melanoma, head and neck, liver or kidney cancer. Both conserved end residues are part of each CDR3. D genes are given only for firm matches. The size field is filled for only some rows; it gives once, few, many or a size class.

J gene	D gene	V gene	clone size	CDR3 DNA	CDR3 protein
TRBJ1-1	.	TRBV18	.	TGTGCCAGCTCACCGGGGGATATGAACACTGAAGCTTTCTTT	CASSPGDMNTEAFF
TRBJ1-2	.	TRBV5-1	.	TGCGCCAGCAGCTCCCGGGGGTGGGACTATGGCTACACCTTC	CASSSRGWDYGYTF
TRBJ1-1	TRBD1	TRBV19	.	TGTGCCACCCTAAAGGGACAGGGGAACACTGAAGCTTTCTTT	CATLKGQGNTEAFF
TRBJ1-4	TRBD1	TRBV4-1	.	TGCGCCAGCAGCCAAGATGAGGACAGGGGAGATGAAAAACTGTTTTTT	CASSQDEDRGDEKLFF
TRBJ1-1	.	TRBV15	.	TGTGCCACCAGCAGGTGGGGCACTGAAGCTTTCTTT	CATSRWGTEAFF
TRBJ1-1	.	TRBV6-6	.	TGTGCCAGCAGGGGGGCGGCCGAGGGTACTGAAGCTTTCTTT	CASRGAAEGTEAFF
TRBJ1-5	.	TRBV2	.	TGTGCCAGCAGCGAAGGGGGTCGAAATCAGCCCCAGCATTTT	CASSEGGRNQPQHF
TRBJ2-7	.	TRBV6-6	.	TGTGCCAGCAGCTTTGGCGGCGGACAAGGAAATGTGCAGTACTTC	CASSFGGGQGNVQYF
TRBJ2-3	TRBD2	TRBV28	.	TGTGCCACGAGGCTAGCGGGAGTTCTACGCACAGATACGCAGTATTTT	CATRLAGVLRTDTQYF
TRBJ1-5	.	TRBV6-6	.	TGTGCCAGCAGTCTCGGAAGGGGTAGCAATCAGCCCCAGCATTTT	CASSLGRGSNQPQHF
TRBJ2-2	.	TRBV7-2	once	TGTGCCAGCAGCCCGCAGATGCGAAGCATGGACACCGGGGAGCTGTTTTTT	CASSPQMRSMDTGELFF
TRBJ2-7	TRBD2	TRBV5-1	.	TGCGCCAGCAGCTTGGCTAGCGGATTCGAGGAGCAGTACTTC	CASSLASGFEEQYF
TRBJ2-7	TRBD1	TRBV29-1	.	TGCAGCGTCGGACAGGGTTTCTACGAGCAGTACTTC	CSVGQGFYEQYF
TRBJ2-1	.	TRBV6-7	.	TGTGCCAGCAGTTACGAGAGACAGGGAGGGAGTGAGCAGTTCTTC	CASSYERQGGSEQFF